This entry is about one T cell receptor (beta chain). Preparation of the TCRbeta library was carried out with unique molecular identifiers. TCRdb redid the calling of the PCR reads with MiXCR, one entry per CDR3 protein. This table has approximately 590,000 distinct CDR3 sequences, over 9.5% appearing once. This specimen comes from a study of T-cell reconstitution after alpha-beta-depleted transplantation in children. The CDR3 runs to 17 residues. Trimming removed 0 bases from V and 0 bases from J; junction bases left unmatched: 6. Germline loops: CDR1 LGHNA, CDR2 YSLEER. The source of this sequence is a human donor who donated a stem cell graft to a child with acute myeloid leukemia. This chain uses TRBV4-3 with TRBJ2-3; TRBD2 agrees at 7 bases. Here the sequenced sample was PBMCs from the stem cell graft donor, taken from the stem cell graft. CDR3 sequence reads: CASSQDLLAPSTDTQYF. CDR3 DNA: TGCGCCAGCAGCCAAGATTTACTAGCGCCCAGCACAGATACGCAGTATTTT.